This T cell receptor beta chain was captured by sequencing in a study of T-cell memory formation after mild COVID-19. Across the study: Clustering of TCRs was largely donor specific.

From the 5' RACE reads, TCRdb called clonotypes with MiXCR, one entry per CDR3 protein. This sample yields hundreds of thousands of distinct CDR3 sequences, of which around 15% are seen a single time; about a fifth belongs to the top ten. The CDR3 extends over 13 amino acids. The V end was cut by 5 bases, the J end by 4 bases, with 10 bases between. In germline, CDR1 is SGHVS, CDR2 FNYEAQ. V usage is TRBV7-6 and J usage is TRBJ2-3; D unclear. This receptor was obtained from a man aged 18 to 30 who had mild COVID-19 (a few samples of this study predate the infection). Cell type and time point are not known. What was sequenced was PBMCs or a T cell subset sorted from them (not recorded which). The CDR3 DNA reads as TGTGCCAGCAGCCGGTCCGGACCAGATACGCAGTATTTT. Translated: CASSRSGPDTQYF.